Included here is one T cell receptor beta chain sequence, with context. This specimen belongs to a study of blood T cell repertoires in COVID-19. Looking at the study overall: Researchers got acute and convalescent COVID-19 samples from the United States, Italy and Spain. Sample material is recorded as cDNA or gDNA derived from T cells, B-cell-depleted T cells, or PBMCs.

Germline values: CDR1 SEHNR, CDR2 FQNEAQ (reference sequence). This CDR3 is 14 amino acids long. V was pared by 8 bases and J by 5 bases, with 8 bases of the junction left unmatched. Original analysis: From reference gene primer amplification, estimates of nucleated cell counts were derived. Data came from immunoSEQ multiplex PCR; TCRdb stores just in-frame clones and leaves some out. D and trimming were read from the DNA, whereas the V and J calls and clone size are those reported in that table. The sample has about 220,000 clones, about four fifths seen once. The genes are TRBV7-9 and TRBJ1-4; 7 nucleotides line up with TRBD1. Input material: peripheral blood. The receptor was isolated from a woman in her sixties or seventies with acute or convalescent COVID-19. The CDR3 sequence: CASGRGQQNEKLFF. CDR3 bases: TGTGCCAGCGGGCGGGGACAGCAAAATGAAAAACTGTTTTTT.